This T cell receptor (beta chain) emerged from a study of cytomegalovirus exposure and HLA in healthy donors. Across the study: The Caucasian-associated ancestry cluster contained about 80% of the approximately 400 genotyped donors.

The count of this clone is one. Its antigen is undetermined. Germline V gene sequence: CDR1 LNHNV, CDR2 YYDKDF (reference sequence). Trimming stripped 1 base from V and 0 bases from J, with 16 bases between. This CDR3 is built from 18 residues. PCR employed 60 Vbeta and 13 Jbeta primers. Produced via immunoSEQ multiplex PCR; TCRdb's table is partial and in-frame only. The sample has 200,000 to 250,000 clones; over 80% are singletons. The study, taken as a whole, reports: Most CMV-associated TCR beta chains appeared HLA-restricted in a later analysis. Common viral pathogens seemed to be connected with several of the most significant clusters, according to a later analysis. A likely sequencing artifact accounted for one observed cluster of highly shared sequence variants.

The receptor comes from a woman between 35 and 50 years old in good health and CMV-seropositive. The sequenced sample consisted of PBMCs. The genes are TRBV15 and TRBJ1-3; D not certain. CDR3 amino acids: CATSRGAGGPDSGNTIYF. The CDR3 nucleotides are TGTGCCACCAGCAGAGGCGCAGGCGGGCCTGACTCTGGAAACACCATATATTTT.